This TCR beta chain is from a study of blood T cell repertoires in COVID-19. The V end was cut by 6 bases, the J end by 12 bases, with 14 bases between. CDR1 and CDR2 from the germline V gene are MNHEY and SMNVEV (reference sequence). This CDR3 is 11 amino acids long. Original processing methods: Estimates of nucleated cell counts were drawn from the amplification of reference gene primers. Measured with immunoSEQ multiplex PCR; TCRdb has only the in-frame clones, and not every one. V, J and clone size are taken as reported in that table, and D and trimming were inferred from the DNA itself. The table lists some 490,000 clones, 70% to 90% of them singletons. In assigning cohorts, the study relied on participant-reported clinical history. Among Cohort 3 donors, those recovered had two negative PCRs, clearance, or symptom resolution.

The sequence derives from a woman aged 55-70 years who had recovered from COVID-19. V gene TRBV27 combines with J gene TRBJ1-1; D gene ambiguous. Material for sequencing was PBMCs or T cells enriched from blood (not recorded which). In DNA form, the CDR3 reads TGTGCCAGCAGGGTCGGGAGGGCCTCTTTCTTT. Its translation is CASRVGRASFF.